This note documents a single T cell receptor beta chain sequence. Antigen: not known. The data are from a study of chemoradiotherapy in HPV16-positive cancers. Overall study: Two HPV16-positive patients' cells yielded candidate HPV-specific clones and common motifs.

Repertoires were sampled repeatedly during chemoradiotherapy. CDR1 and CDR2 from the germline V gene are SGHTA and FQGTGA. V dropped 0 bases and J dropped 4 bases, with 12 bases sitting between them. The CDR3 has 15 residues. General study results and limits: Candidate HPV-specific clones and E7-related TCR motifs grew in tumor during treatment. Functional assays defining HPV-specific T cells used only a couple of HPV16-positive patients.

Measured with immunoSEQ multiplex PCR; TCRdb has only the in-frame clones, and not every one. The data hold under 15,000 clones, with 81% observed a single time. This clonotype was obtained from a human donor with HPV-associated anogenital cancer. The rearrangement links TRBV7-3 to TRBJ2-5; tentatively, D is TRBD2 (6 bases). Sampling was carried out from a patient who underwent chemoradiotherapy. CDR3 in amino acids: CASSLTAAGPETQYF. CDR3 nucleotide sequence: TGTGCCAGCAGCTTAACCGCAGCGGGCCCAGAGACCCAGTACTTC.